This record concerns one T cell receptor (beta chain) sequence. What it binds is not known. The record originates from a study of blood T cells in healthy people across ages. Together with a sample-barcoded 5' primer, a J-beta primer mix was included in a second PCR lasting about 6 to 12 cycles. Every molecule of cDNA carried a tag from a template-switch adaptor with 12 random nucleotides. TCRdb itself ran the 5' RACE reads through MiXCR, one entry per CDR3 protein. The repertoire has 900,000 to 950,000 distinct CDR3 sequences, 25% to 30% of them found once; the top ten carry about 10%. General study points: Roughly linearly, TCR beta diversity per million T cells fell as age increased.

Trimming cost V 5 bases and J 5 bases; bases outside gene matches: 12. Germline V gene data show CDR1 as SGHVS and CDR2 as FQNEAQ. There are 17 residues in the CDR3. These sequences were also reported in another study, on T cells of mothers and their children. As that report states: With the M1S primer of the second PCR, sample barcodes and 2-4 random nucleotides were added.

This rearrangement joins TRBV7-8 to TRBJ2-5; 12 bases are shared with TRBD2. Material for sequencing was blood. The source is a woman between 40 and 55 years old in good health. CDR3 sequence reads: CASSPGLAGIRQETQYF. The CDR3 DNA sequence: TGTGCCAGCAGCCCTGGACTAGCGGGGATTCGACAGGAGACCCAGTACTTC.